The 24 T cell receptor beta chains listed next were all sequenced from one sample in a study of OX40 agonist ivuxolimab in advanced cancers. Repertoires were generated with immunoSEQ multiplex PCR, while TCRdb's copy carries only in-frame clones and drops some. Of tens of thousands of clones in the sample, about 85% were seen once. The starting material was CD4+ or CD8+ T cells sorted from blood, obtained in a trial of the OX40 agonist ivuxolimab. The source is an adult with an advanced solid tumor such as melanoma, head and neck, liver or kidney cancer.

V is TRBV5-4 and J is TRBJ1-2; no clear D. Germline CDR1 is SGHNT and CDR2 is YYREEE (reference sequence). Trimming took off 1 base at V and 6 bases at J, with 7 bases between the two ends. The CDR3 is made up of 12 amino acids. CDR3 in amino acids: CASSLSTDGYTF. DNA of the CDR3: TGTGCCAGCAGCTTGTCGACGGATGGCTACACCTTC. The variable domain in full, with the rest retrieved from reference TRBV5-4 and TRBJ1-2, is ETGVTQSPTHLIKTRGQQVTLRCSSQSGHNTVSWYQQALGQGPQFIFQYYREEENGRGNFPPRFSGLQFPNYSSELNVNALELDDSALYLCASSLSTDGYTFGSGTRLTVV.

The chain carries TRBV6-1 and TRBJ1-2, with 9 bases identical to TRBD1. The V and J ends lost 4 bases and 7 bases, in that order; junction bases with no gene match: 16. The CDR3 consists of 17 residues. CDR1 MNHNS and CDR2 SASEGT come from the germline V gene. Here the CDR3 reads CASSGGQGRGGKGGYTF. CDR3 DNA: TGTGCCAGCAGTGGAGGACAGGGGAGGGGAGGAAAGGGTGGCTACACCTTC.

The J gene is TRBJ1-5, the V gene TRBV19; 9 bases fit TRBD1. After removal of 9 bases from V and 7 bases from J, the junction contained 10 bases not matched to a gene. Germline V gene lookup returns CDR1 LNHDA and CDR2 SQIVND (reference sequence). CDR3 length: 14 residues. As DNA, the CDR3 is TGTGCCAGCAGGCGGGACAGGGCCAAACAGCCCCAGCATTTT. Its protein product is CASRRDRAKQPQHF.

The chain employs TRBV2 and TRBJ2-3, with 7 bases matching TRBD2. The CDR3 loop spans 13 amino acids. Germline V lookup: CDR1 SNHLY, CDR2 FYNNEI. The V segment lost 7 bases and the J segment 6 bases; nucleotides outside the gene matches: 7. As DNA, the CDR3 is TGTGCCAGCACGGCGGGGGAATGGGATACGCAGTATTTT. Residues: CASTAGEWDTQYF.

This clone was picked up one time. The chain joins TRBV18 to TRBJ1-1, with D possibly TRBD1 on 6 matching bases. Germline V gives CDR1 KGHSH, CDR2 LQKENI. With 3 bases removed from V and 4 bases from J, the gap between germline ends came to 12 bases. The CDR3 consists of 14 residues. This CDR3 is CASSPWTEATEAFF. The CDR3, as DNA: TGTGCCAGCTCACCCTGGACAGAGGCCACTGAAGCTTTCTTT.

The chain employs TRBV6-4 and TRBJ1-2; the D gene is possibly TRBD1 (5 bases). With 6 bases removed from V and 6 bases from J, the gap between germline ends came to 20 bases. CDR1 is MRHNA and CDR2 is SNTAGT in the germline V gene. The CDR3 runs to 15 residues. The chain's CDR3 is CASSRRAGQDNGYTF. The CDR3 DNA sequence: TGTGCCAGCAGCCGCAGAGCAGGGCAGGACAATGGCTACACCTTC.

J is TRBJ1-1 and V is TRBV5-1; 7 nucleotides match TRBD1. Germline V gives CDR1 SGHRS, CDR2 YFSETQ. V gave up 0 bases and J gave up 1 base; unmatched junction bases: 3. The CDR3 runs to 15 residues. CDR3 loop: CASSLDQGENTEAFF. CDR3 nucleotide sequence: TGCGCCAGCAGCTTGGACCAGGGGGAGAACACTGAAGCTTTCTTT.

The chain is built from TRBV18 and TRBJ2-7; 8 nucleotides match TRBD1. CDR1 and CDR2 (germline): KGHSH, LQKENI. The V gene end was trimmed by 3 bases and the J gene end by 6 bases; junction bases not matched to a gene: 10. The CDR3 contains 15 residues. In DNA, the CDR3 is TGTGCCAGCTCACCCGCCGGGACAGGAGGAACCGAGCAGTACTTC. This translates into CASSPAGTGGTEQYF.

The chain is built from TRBV6-5 and TRBJ2-5; 7 bases fit TRBD1. Germline V gives CDR1 MNHEY, CDR2 SVGAGI. V gave up 0 bases and J gave up 3 bases; unmatched junction bases: 1. This CDR3 is 14 amino acids long. The CDR3 sequence: CASSYSGTEETQYF. DNA of the CDR3: TGTGCCAGCAGTTACTCCGGGACAGAAGAGACCCAGTACTTC.

This clone was observed once. The chain links TRBV6-5 to TRBJ1-2; D remains ambiguous. The V gene's germline CDR1 is MNHEY and CDR2 SVGAGI. V gave up 5 bases and J gave up 3 bases, with 10 bases separating them. The length of the CDR3 is 13 residues. CDR3 sequence reads: CASSPDGDYGYTF. In DNA, the CDR3 is TGTGCCAGCAGTCCGGACGGAGACTATGGCTACACCTTC.

This chain joins TRBV5-1 and TRBJ1-1; perhaps TRBD1 as D (6 bases). CDR3 length: 14 amino acids. With 7 bases removed from V and 3 bases from J, the gap between germline ends came to 16 bases. Germline CDR1 SGHRS, CDR2 YFSETQ. The CDR3 reads CASRNRDGDTEAFF. For the CDR3, the DNA is TGCGCCAGCCGAAACAGGGATGGTGACACTGAAGCTTTCTTT.

The chain has TRBV7-2 and TRBJ1-3, with TRBD1 identical over 7 bases. Germline CDR1 and CDR2: SGHTA and FQGNSA. V lost 4 bases, J lost 1 base, and 4 bases stayed unmatched. This CDR3 has 15 amino acids. The DNA for the CDR3 is TGTGCCAGCAGCTCAGACAGGGATTCTGGAAACACCATATATTTT. Residues: CASSSDRDSGNTIYF.

This chain uses TRBV6-1 with TRBJ1-2, with D hard to call. The germline CDR1 and CDR2 sequences are MNHNS and SASEGT. V gave up 6 bases and J gave up 4 bases, with 15 bases separating them. The CDR3 extends over 14 amino acids. CDR3 protein: CASREVGFGYGYTF. The DNA of the CDR3 is TGTGCCAGCAGAGAGGTCGGTTTCGGCTATGGCTACACCTTC.

V is TRBV7-2 and J is TRBJ1-1; D gene ambiguous. V dropped 0 bases and J dropped 0 bases, with 8 bases sitting between them. Germline lookup yields CDR1 SGHTA and CDR2 FQGNSA. The CDR3 has 15 amino acids. The CDR3 sequence is CASSLAALLNTEAFF. The DNA for the CDR3 is TGTGCCAGCAGCTTAGCGGCACTCCTGAACACTGAAGCTTTCTTT.

The chain has TRBV10-3 and TRBJ1-1, with 9 bases aligning to TRBD1. With V trimmed by 11 bases and J by 4 bases, 5 bases remained unmatched. The CDR3 has 12 residues. The V gene's germline CDR1 is ENHRY and CDR2 SYGVKD. The CDR3 sequence: CAARQGGTEAFF. In nucleotides, the CDR3 is TGTGCCGCCAGACAGGGGGGCACTGAAGCTTTCTTT.

This clone showed up just once. The rearrangement links TRBV10-3 to TRBJ1-6; tentative D call: TRBD1 (5 bases). Trimming removed 7 bases at V and 7 bases at J, with 11 bases between. The CDR3 runs to 13 residues. Germline CDR1 reads ENHRY; CDR2 reads SYGVKD. CDR3: CAIKEGNNSPLHF. Written as DNA, the CDR3 is TGTGCCATCAAGGAGGGGAACAATTCACCCCTCCACTTT.

This sequence joins TRBV7-9 and TRBJ1-1; weak D call: TRBD1 (5 bases). In germline, CDR1 is SEHNR, CDR2 FQNEAQ (reference sequence). The CDR3 covers 14 residues. The germline V and J ends were trimmed by 5 bases and 1 base, with 11 bases remaining between them. In DNA, the CDR3 is TGTGCCAGCAGCCCAGACAGCTCGAACACTGAAGCTTTCTTT. Encoded protein: CASSPDSSNTEAFF.

The CDR3 sequence: CASSSRGLAGGLYF. The CDR3 DNA reads as TGTGCCAGCAGCTCAAGAGGGCTAGCGGGGGGTCTGTACTTC. The chain is built from TRBV7-2 and TRBJ2-5, with 11 positions matching TRBD2. This CDR3 contains 14 residues. CDR1 is SGHTA, CDR2 FQGNSA, per germline. The V gene end was trimmed by 4 bases and the J gene end by 13 bases; junction bases not matched to a gene: 11.

CDR3 protein: CASSVLTGSSYNEQFF. The CDR3 DNA reads TGTGCCAGCAGCGTCCTGACAGGGAGCTCCTACAATGAGCAGTTCTTC. The chain couples TRBV5-6 to TRBJ2-1, with 7 positions matching TRBD1. J was trimmed by 0 bases and V by 4 bases; bases with no gene match: 7. This CDR3 is 16 amino acids long. Per germline, CDR1 SGHDT and CDR2 YYEEEE.

The chain has TRBV7-8 and TRBJ1-5; D ambiguous. The CDR3 consists of 15 residues. The V and J ends lost 1 base and 4 bases respectively, with 11 bases between them. The germline V gene has CDR1 SGHVS and CDR2 FQNEAQ. The CDR3 here is CASSLGRSSNQPQHF. The CDR3 coding sequence is TGTGCCAGCAGCTTAGGGAGGAGTTCGAATCAGCCCCAGCATTTT.

The rearrangement uses TRBV7-2 and TRBJ2-3; 10 positions agree with TRBD2. This CDR3 contains 15 residues. The V segment lost 6 bases and the J segment 4 bases; nucleotides outside the gene matches: 7. Germline lookup yields CDR1 SGHTA and CDR2 FQGNSA. This chain's CDR3 is CASRVSGGSPDTQYF. Written as DNA, the CDR3 is TGTGCCAGCAGAGTTAGCGGGGGGTCACCAGATACGCAGTATTTT. Filled out from reference TRBV7-2 and TRBJ2-3, the complete variable domain reads GAGVSQSPSNKVTEKGKDVELRCDPISGHTALYWYRQSLGQGLEFLIYFQGNSAPDKSGLPSDRFSAERTGGSVSTLTIQRTQQEDSAVYLCASRVSGGSPDTQYFGPGTRLTVL.

The rearrangement links TRBV2 to TRBJ2-6, with D perhaps assigned TRBD1 or TRBD2 (5 bases each). Trimming took 7 bases from V and 1 from J, leaving 14 bases between them. CDR1 is SNHLY and CDR2 is FYNNEI in the germline V gene. The CDR3 runs 16 residues. CDR3 amino acids: CASTGRRFSGANVLTF. Here the CDR3 DNA reads TGTGCCAGCACGGGACGCCGGTTTTCTGGGGCCAACGTCCTGACTTTC.

This clone was counted between two and nine times. The chain couples TRBV27 to TRBJ2-5; 8 nucleotides line up with TRBD2. Per germline, CDR1 MNHEY and CDR2 SMNVEV (reference sequence). J was trimmed by 2 bases and V by 5 bases; bases with no gene match: 10. The CDR3 has 16 amino acids. CDR3 region: CASSLQGLVNQETQYF. The CDR3 DNA reads as TGTGCCAGCAGTCTCCAGGGACTAGTGAATCAAGAGACCCAGTACTTC.

CDR3 in amino acids: CASTGTYGYTF. As DNA, the CDR3 is TGTGCCAGCACAGGGACCTATGGCTACACCTTC. The chain couples TRBV6-5 to TRBJ1-2; perhaps TRBD1 as D (5 bases). Germline lookup yields CDR1 MNHEY and CDR2 SVGAGI. This CDR3 contains 11 residues. The germline V and J ends were trimmed by 7 bases and 4 bases, with 7 bases remaining between them.